One and the same sample provided the 13 T cell receptor beta chains below, sequenced in a study of beta chain features in type 1 diabetes. Expressed TCRB transcripts were sequenced because the entire RNA isolate underwent reverse transcription. Assay: immunoSEQ multiplex PCR; the TCRdb copy retains only in-frame clones and omits some. The sample has about 27,000 clones, 56% seen once. Their specific antigens are unknown. General study points: Moderate yet significant TCRB CDR3 shortening was seen in Type 1 diabetes patients in all four CD4+ subsets.

The sequencing input was Tregs from blood. These receptor sequences come from a woman younger than 30 with type 1 diabetes.

This clone showed up just a few times. V usage is TRBV18 and J usage is TRBJ2-7; weak D call: TRBD2 (6 bases). V was trimmed by 2 bases and J by 7 bases, leaving 15 bases between them. Germline V gene data show CDR1 as KGHSH and CDR2 as LQKENI. The length of the CDR3 is 14 residues. The chain's CDR3 is CASSPTTSVGEQYV. In DNA, the CDR3 is TGTGCCAGCTCACCAACGACTAGTGTTGGGGAGCAGTACGTC.

The chain employs TRBV6-1 and TRBJ1-1; D ambiguous. This CDR3 has 13 residues. Germline-derived CDR1 and CDR2 are MNHNS and SASEGT. V lost 7 bases and J 0 bases, leaving 9 bases between the germline ends. The CDR3 loop reads CASKPRMNTEAFF. In DNA form, the CDR3 reads TGTGCCAGCAAACCCAGGATGAACACTGAAGCTTTCTTT.

The J gene is TRBJ1-5, the V gene TRBV5-1; a weak D match, TRBD1 (6 bases). The CDR3 consists of 14 residues. V lost 4 bases to trimming and J lost 3 bases, with 11 bases between them. From germline, CDR1 is SGHRS and CDR2 YFSETQ. The CDR3 loop reads CASSLRQDNQPQHF. The DNA of the CDR3 is TGCGCCAGCAGCCTCCGACAGGACAATCAGCCCCAGCATTTT. Full variable domain (outside the CDR3, taken from reference TRBV5-1 and TRBJ1-5): KAGVTQTPRYLIKTRGQQVTLSCSPISGHRSVSWYQQTPGQGLQFLFEYFSETQRNKGNFPGRFSGRQFSNSRSEMNVSTLELGDSALYLCASSLRQDNQPQHFGDGTRLSIL.

The chain is built from TRBV7-2 and TRBJ1-1; 7 bases match TRBD1. Losses at the gene ends were 5 bases for V and 4 bases for J; bases not matched to a gene: 10. Germline-derived CDR1 and CDR2 are SGHTA and FQGNSA. The length of the CDR3 is 15 residues. The CDR3 bases are TGTGCCAGCAGCCAGGGGACAGCGCAGGGCACTGAAGCTTTCTTT. Protein product: CASSQGTAQGTEAFF.

The chain couples TRBV9 to TRBJ2-1, with 9 bases lining up with TRBD2. Germline CDR1 reads SGDLS; CDR2 reads YYNGEE. J gave up 8 bases and V 4 bases, and 10 bases lay outside the gene matches. The CDR3 is 15 residues long. This CDR3 is CASSPRWREGHEQFF. DNA of the CDR3: TGTGCCAGCAGCCCGAGGTGGCGGGAGGGCCATGAGCAGTTCTTC.

This clone was detected only a few times. The chain carries TRBV29-1 and TRBJ2-1, with D possibly being TRBD1 (6 bases). V was pared by 6 bases and J by 6 bases, with 21 bases between. The CDR3 has 15 amino acids. Germline CDR1 is SQVTM and CDR2 is ANQGSEA. The CDR3: CSVLYGDTLLNEQFF. CDR3 DNA sequence: TGCAGCGTCTTGTATGGGGACACACTTCTCAATGAGCAGTTCTTC.

The chain joins TRBV7-6 to TRBJ1-2, with D unclear. The CDR3 loop spans 17 amino acids. V lost 5 bases to trimming and J lost 4 bases, with 23 bases between them. Germline CDR1 SGHVS, CDR2 FNYEAQ. The CDR3 here is CASSKRNESRKSYGYTF. The CDR3, as DNA: TGTGCCAGCAGCAAGCGGAATGAATCTCGAAAGAGCTATGGCTACACCTTC. Variable domain in full (rest from reference TRBV7-6 and TRBJ1-2): GAGVSQSPRYKVTKRGQDVALRCDPISGHVSLYWYRQALGQGPEFLTYFNYEAQQDKSGLPNDRFSAERPEGSISTLTIQRTEQRDSAMYRCASSKRNESRKSYGYTFGSGTRLTVV.

The chain has TRBV10-3 and TRBJ1-1; D gene ambiguous. Trimming pared 7 bases from V and 3 bases from J, leaving 12 bases between. The CDR3 consists of 13 residues. CDR1 ENHRY and CDR2 SYGVKD come from the germline V gene. DNA for the CDR3: TGTGCCATCAATTCCAGGAGGGACACTGAAGCTTTCTTT. It is translated as CAINSRRDTEAFF.

This clone came up once. The chain recombines TRBV21-1 with TRBJ2-6; the table assigns TRBD1, which was not confirmed against the DNA. TRBV21-1 is annotated as a pseudogene. This CDR3 is built from 18 residues. In nucleotides, the CDR3 is TGTGCCAGCAGCAATGGTTCGGGACAGATCTCTGGGGCCAACGTCCTGACTTTC. Its translation: CASSNGSGQISGANVLTF.

This clone was picked up a small number of times. The V call is TRBV20-1, the J call TRBJ2-7; unclear D gene. V lost 5 bases and J 3 bases, leaving 8 bases between the germline ends. CDR1 is DFQATT and CDR2 is SNEGSKA in the germline V gene (reference sequence). The CDR3 runs 11 residues. In DNA form, the CDR3 reads TGCAGTGCTCCAAGAGGCTACGAGCAGTACTTC. Its translation: CSAPRGYEQYF.

The rearrangement links TRBV4-1 to TRBJ1-3; D is unclear. Trimming took off 2 bases at V and 0 bases at J, with 8 bases between the two ends. This CDR3 region has 15 residues. Germline V lookup: CDR1 MGHRA, CDR2 YSYEKL. In DNA, the CDR3 is TGCGCCAGCAGCCAATTTGGGAGCTCTGGAAACACCATATATTTT. This gives the protein CASSQFGSSGNTIYF.

The chain recombines TRBV7-9 with TRBJ2-5, with TRBD1 identical over 12 bases. Germline CDR1 is SEHNR and CDR2 is FQNEAQ (reference sequence). Trimming at V came to 2 bases and at J to 4 bases, leaving 8 bases not matched to a gene. CDR3 size: 17 residues. The chain's CDR3 is CASSLRAGQGASETQYF. The CDR3 DNA sequence: TGTGCCAGCAGCTTAAGGGCGGGACAGGGGGCTTCAGAGACCCAGTACTTC. The entire variable domain, with the rest obtained from reference TRBV7-9 and TRBJ2-5, is as follows: DTGVSQNPRHKITKRGQNVTFRCDPISEHNRLYWYRQTLGQGPEFLTYFQNEAQLEKSRLLSDRFSAERPKGSFSTLEIQRTEQGDSAMYLCASSLRAGQGASETQYFGPGTRLLVL.

This clone was seen more than once but under ten times. The rearrangement uses TRBV5-1 and TRBJ2-7; 7 nucleotides agree with TRBD2. Germline CDR1 is SGHRS and CDR2 is YFSETQ. After removal of 2 bases from V and 5 bases from J, the junction contained 7 bases not matched to a gene. The CDR3 has 14 amino acids. The CDR3 nucleotides are TGCGCCAGCAGCTTCGGGGGGACGAAAGACGAGCAGTACTTC. This encodes CASSFGGTKDEQYF.